Following are 8 T cell receptor beta chains from one sample sequenced in a study of blood T cells in healthy people across ages. With a J-beta primer mix and a sample-barcoded 5' primer, a second PCR ran roughly 7 to 11 cycles. TCRdb independently ran MiXCR on the 5' RACE reads; one entry per CDR3 protein. The data show some 900,000 distinct CDR3 sequences, 45% to 50% seen once. Sequenced input: blood. These receptors were collected from a young man in good health.

There are a few counts of this clonotype. This chain uses TRBV2 with TRBJ2-1, with no clear D. The CDR3 is 16 amino acids. Trimming stripped 3 bases from V and 6 bases from J, with 18 bases between. Germline lookup yields CDR1 SNHLY and CDR2 FYNNEI. The CDR3 loop is CASSDAPQGRGNEQFF. The CDR3, as DNA: TGTGCCAGCAGTGATGCCCCCCAAGGTCGAGGCAATGAGCAGTTCTTC.

This clonotype was counted once. The chain is built from TRBV11-1 and TRBJ1-1, with TRBD1 matching 11 bases. The V gene end was trimmed by 5 bases and the J gene end by 5 bases; junction bases not matched to a gene: 7. The CDR3 consists of 15 residues. Germline V lookup: CDR1 SGHAT, CDR2 FQDESV (reference sequence). The CDR3 DNA reads as TGTGCCAGCAGCCCTTCGGACAGGGGGCTTACTGAAGCTTTCTTT. Translation gives CASSPSDRGLTEAFF.

The chain employs TRBV18 and TRBJ1-1; a weak D match, TRBD1 (6 bases). The CDR3 is 14 residues long. The V and J ends lost 6 bases and 0 bases respectively, with 11 bases between them. Germline CDR1 KGHSH, CDR2 LQKENI. The CDR3 region is CASSAGGLNTEAFF. The DNA for the CDR3 is TGTGCCAGCTCCGCCGGGGGCCTGAACACTGAAGCTTTCTTT. The complete variable domain, with remaining parts taken from reference TRBV18 and TRBJ1-1, reads NAGVMQNPRHLVRRRGQEARLRCSPMKGHSHVYWYRQLPEEGLKFMVYLQKENIIDESGMPKERFSAEFPKEGPSILRIQQVVRGDSAAYFCASSAGGLNTEAFFGQGTRLTVV.

The gene calls are TRBV15 and TRBJ2-7, with a possible D match to TRBD2 (5 bases). Germline CDR1 reads LNHNV; CDR2 reads YYDKDF (reference sequence). There are 17 residues in the CDR3. The V end was cut by 0 bases, the J end by 0 bases, with 15 bases between. The CDR3 DNA reads TGTGCCACCAGCAGAGATTCGGGATCCGCGTACTCCTACGAGCAGTACTTC. It specifies CATSRDSGSAYSYEQYF. The variable domain in full, completed from reference TRBV15 and TRBJ2-7, reads DAMVIQNPRYQVTQFGKPVTLSCSQTLNHNVMYWYQQKSSQAPKLLFHYYDKDFNNEADTPDNFQSRRPNTSFCFLDIRSPGLGDTAMYLCATSRDSGSAYSYEQYFGPGTRLTVT.

CDR3 residues: CASSYSGTGSGYTF. The CDR3 DNA reads TGTGCCAGCAGTTACTCCGGGACAGGGAGTGGCTACACCTTC. This chain connects TRBV6-5 to TRBJ1-2; 9 bases agree with TRBD1. This CDR3 is 14 amino acids long. Germline CDR1 MNHEY, CDR2 SVGAGI. The J segment lost 7 bases and the V segment lost 0 bases, leaving 3 bases of the junction unmatched.

The chain joins TRBV10-3 to TRBJ2-7, with unresolved D. The CDR3 consists of 12 residues. CDR1 and CDR2 from the germline V gene are ENHRY and SYGVKD. V was shortened by 6 bases and J by 5 bases, with 11 bases between the two germline ends. The CDR3 DNA reads TGTGCCATCAGGGAAGGGCAAAACGAGCAGTACTTC. This codes for CAIREGQNEQYF.

This clonotype was counted a few times. The chain employs TRBV12-3 or TRBV12-4 and TRBJ1-1; D might be TRBD1 (5 bases). CDR3 length: 13 residues. V lost 6 bases and J lost 1, with 9 bases in between. The CDR3 DNA sequence: TGTGCCAGCAGAAGACAGAGGAACACTGAAGCTTTCTTT. Protein product: CASRRQRNTEAFF.

The V and J genes are TRBV18 and TRBJ2-4, with no clear D. The DNA end is a closer match to TRBJ2-7, so the J assignment may be wrong. This CDR3 region has 16 residues. Germline values: CDR1 KGHSH, CDR2 LQKENI. The CDR3 sequence: CASSPPRAEGRLEQYF. For the CDR3, the DNA is TGTGCCAGCTCACCACCTCGAGCTGAAGGACGGCTCGAGCAGTACTTC.